This TCR beta chain was captured by sequencing in a study of vaccination and CD4 T cells after COVID-19. This clonotype has just a few counts. Its antigen is undetermined. An Oncomine TCR Beta short-read assay was used to sequence the DNA from cultured CD4+ T cells. From CD4+ T cells that had been cultured, genomic DNA was extracted. TCRdb processed the PCR reads anew with MiXCR; each CDR3 protein has one entry. The data show some 10,000 distinct CDR3 sequences, about 20% seen once. Per germline, CDR1 WNHNN and CDR2 SYGVQD (reference sequence). This CDR3 is 15 amino acids long. V lost 8 bases to trimming and J lost 2 bases, with 13 bases between them. This sample's treatment: approximately 9-day PBMC culture with coronavirus spike peptide pools or control peptides (ViraFEST assay). ViraFEST stimulated the growth of antigen-specific T cells using peptide pools and subsequently profiled their TCRs by sequencing.

The specimen was CD4+ T cells from blood, cultured in vitro, collected after SARS-CoV-2 vaccination. This sequence joins TRBV10-1 and TRBJ2-6, with D perhaps TRBD2 (5 bases). The TCR comes from a human donor who had recovered from COVID-19. CDR3: CASPDGVTGANVLTF. The CDR3 coding sequence is TGCGCCAGCCCCGACGGGGTTACTGGGGCCAACGTCCTGACTTTC.